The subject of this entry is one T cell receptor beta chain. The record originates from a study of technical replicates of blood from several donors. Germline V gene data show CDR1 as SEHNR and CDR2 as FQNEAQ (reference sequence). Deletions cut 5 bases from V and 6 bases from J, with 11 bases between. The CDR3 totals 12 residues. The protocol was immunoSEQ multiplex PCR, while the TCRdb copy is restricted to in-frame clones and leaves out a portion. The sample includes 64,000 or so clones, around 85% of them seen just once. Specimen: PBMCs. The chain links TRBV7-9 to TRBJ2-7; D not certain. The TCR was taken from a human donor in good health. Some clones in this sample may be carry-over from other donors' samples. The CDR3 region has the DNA TGTGCCAGCAGCACTCACTCCGGCGAGCAGTACTTC. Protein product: CASSTHSGEQYF.